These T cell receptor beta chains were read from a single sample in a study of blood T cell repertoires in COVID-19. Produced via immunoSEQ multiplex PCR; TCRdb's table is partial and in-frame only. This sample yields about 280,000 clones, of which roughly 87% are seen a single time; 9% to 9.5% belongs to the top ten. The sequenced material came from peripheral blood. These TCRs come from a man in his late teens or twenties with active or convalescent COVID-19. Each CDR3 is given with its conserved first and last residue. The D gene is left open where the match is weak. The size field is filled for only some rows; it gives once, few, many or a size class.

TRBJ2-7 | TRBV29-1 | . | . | CSVETFNSLEQYF | TGCAGCGTTGAGACTTTTAACTCTCTCGAGCAGTACTTC
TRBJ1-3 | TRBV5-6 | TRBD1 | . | CASSWTGSGNTIYF | TGTGCCAGCAGCTGGACAGGCTCTGGAAACACCATATATTTT
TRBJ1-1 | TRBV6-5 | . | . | CATLGAAGTEAFF | TGTGCCACCCTAGGGGCAGCGGGGACTGAAGCTTTCTTT
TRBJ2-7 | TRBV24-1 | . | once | CATSDIDRLFGQYF | TGTGCCACCAGTGACATCGACAGGCTTTTTGGGCAGTACTTC
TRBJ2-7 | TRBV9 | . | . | CASSVGGSPRGEQYF | TGTGCCAGCAGCGTAGGAGGTAGCCCTCGTGGCGAGCAGTACTTC
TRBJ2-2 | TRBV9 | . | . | CASSVEDTWNTGELFF | TGTGCCAGCAGCGTAGAAGACACCTGGAACACCGGGGAGCTGTTTTTT
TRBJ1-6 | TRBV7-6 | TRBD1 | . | CASSSWDRDDNSPLHF | TGTGCCAGCAGCTCTTGGGACAGGGACGATAATTCACCCCTCCACTTT
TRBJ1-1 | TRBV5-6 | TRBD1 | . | CASSQGVGARMNTEAFF | TGTGCCAGCAGCCAGGGGGTGGGGGCGCGGATGAACACTGAAGCTTTCTTT
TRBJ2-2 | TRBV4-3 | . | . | CAFIRGGSTGELFF | TGCGCCTTTATAAGAGGGGGTAGTACCGGGGAGCTGTTTTTT
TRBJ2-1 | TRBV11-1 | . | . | CASSLEFGGNNEQFF | TGTGCCAGCAGCTTAGAATTTGGAGGGAACAATGAGCAGTTCTTC
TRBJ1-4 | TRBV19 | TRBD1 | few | CASIPTGGTNEKLFF | TGTGCCAGTATACCCACAGGGGGTACTAATGAAAAACTGTTTTTT
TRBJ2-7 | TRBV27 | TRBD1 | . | CASSLNRDRNPYEQYF | TGTGCCAGCAGTCTAAACCGGGACAGGAACCCCTACGAGCAGTACTTC
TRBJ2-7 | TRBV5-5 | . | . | CASSGGTALSYEQYF | TGTGCCAGCAGCGGGGGGACAGCCCTATCCTACGAGCAGTACTTC
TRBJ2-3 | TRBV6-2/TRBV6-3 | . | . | CASSYGTGISLIDTQYF | TGTGCCAGCAGTTACGGAACAGGAATCTCCCTGATAGATACGCAGTATTTT
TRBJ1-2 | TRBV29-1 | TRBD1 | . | CSVKTGVEDYTF | TGCAGCGTGAAGACAGGGGTGGAGGACTACACCTTC
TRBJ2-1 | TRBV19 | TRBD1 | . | CASTSTGIKYNEQFF | TGTGCCAGTACCTCGACAGGGATCAAATACAATGAGCAGTTCTTC
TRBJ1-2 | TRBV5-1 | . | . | CASSRSDGNYGYTF | TGCGCCAGCAGCAGGTCAGACGGGAACTATGGCTACACCTTC
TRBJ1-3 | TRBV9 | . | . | CASREGVSGNTIYF | TGTGCCAGCAGGGAGGGAGTGAGTGGAAACACCATATATTTT
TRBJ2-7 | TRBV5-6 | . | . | CASSGPTGTYEQYF | TGTGCCAGCAGCGGGCCGACGGGGACCTACGAGCAGTACTTC
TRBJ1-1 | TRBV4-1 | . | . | CASSQDWAGNTEAFF | TGCGCCAGCAGCCAAGATTGGGCGGGGAACACTGAAGCTTTCTTT
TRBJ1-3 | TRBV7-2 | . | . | CASSLVGGSGNTIYF | TGTGCCAGCAGCTTAGTGGGGGGCTCTGGAAACACCATATATTTT
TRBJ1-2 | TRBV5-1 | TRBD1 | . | CASSFDGTGDGNGYTF | TGCGCCAGCAGCTTCGACGGGACAGGGGATGGTAATGGCTACACCTTC
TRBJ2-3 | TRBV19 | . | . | CATKEGARNTQYF | TGTGCCACCAAGGAGGGGGCCAGAAATACGCAGTATTTT
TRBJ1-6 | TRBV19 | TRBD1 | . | CASSTRTGGTPLHF | TGTGCCAGTAGTACCCGGACAGGCGGGACACCCCTCCACTTT
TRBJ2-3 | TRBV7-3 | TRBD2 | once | CASSLNSGGTDTQYF | TGTGCCAGCAGCTTAAATAGCGGGGGCACAGATACGCAGTATTTT
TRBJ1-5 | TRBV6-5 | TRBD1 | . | CASSPDRGPNQPQHF | TGTGCCAGCAGTCCCGACAGGGGGCCCAATCAGCCCCAGCATTTT
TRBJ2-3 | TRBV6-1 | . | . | CASSEWYRAEDTQYF | TGTGCCAGCAGTGAATGGTACAGGGCGGAGGATACGCAGTATTTT
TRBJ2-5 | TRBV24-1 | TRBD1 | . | CATSGDGTAETQYF | TGTGCCACCAGTGGGGACGGGACAGCGGAGACCCAGTACTTC
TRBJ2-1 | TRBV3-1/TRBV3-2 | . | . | CASSPRQGGSNEQFF | TGTGCCAGCAGCCCAAGACAGGGAGGATCAAATGAGCAGTTCTTC
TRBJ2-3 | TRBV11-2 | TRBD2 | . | CASAIGGGGLDTQYF | TGTGCCAGCGCTATAGGCGGGGGGGGACTAGATACGCAGTATTTT
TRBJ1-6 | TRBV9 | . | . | CASSRESSYNSPLHF | TGTGCCAGCAGCCGGGAAAGCTCCTATAATTCACCCCTCCACTTT
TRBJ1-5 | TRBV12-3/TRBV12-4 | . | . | CASSRGGGQPQHF | TGTGCCAGCAGCCGTGGGGGGGGACAGCCCCAGCATTTT
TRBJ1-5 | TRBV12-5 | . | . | CASATSAAFRRGDQPQHF | TGTGCTAGTGCCACCTCCGCCGCCTTCCGGAGGGGTGATCAGCCCCAGCATTTT
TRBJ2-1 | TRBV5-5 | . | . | CASNPGWEQFF | TGTGCCAGCAACCCGGGGTGGGAGCAGTTCTTC
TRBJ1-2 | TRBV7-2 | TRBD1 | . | CASSLGPGQRIYGYTF | TGTGCCAGCAGCTTAGGGCCGGGACAGAGGATCTATGGCTACACCTTC
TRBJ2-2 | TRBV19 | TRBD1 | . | CATRQGPTGELFF | TGTGCCACCCGACAGGGACCCACCGGGGAGCTGTTTTTT
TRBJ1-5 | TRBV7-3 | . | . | CASSLSAGSTPQHF | TGTGCCAGCAGCTTGTCCGCCGGTTCAACGCCCCAGCATTTT
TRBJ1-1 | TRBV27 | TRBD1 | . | CASRKAQTGSHTEAFF | TGTGCCAGCAGGAAAGCGCAGACAGGGTCTCACACTGAAGCTTTCTTT
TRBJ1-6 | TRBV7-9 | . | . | CASNQATGNSPLHF | TGTGCCAGCAACCAGGCGACGGGAAATTCACCCCTCCACTTT
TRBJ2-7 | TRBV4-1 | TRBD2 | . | CASSLLAESYEQYF | TGCGCCAGCAGCCTACTAGCGGAATCCTACGAGCAGTACTTC
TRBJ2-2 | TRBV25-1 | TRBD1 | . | CASSDRDRGYTGELFF | TGTGCCAGCAGTGACCGGGACAGGGGTTACACCGGGGAGCTGTTTTTT
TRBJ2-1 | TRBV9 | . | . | CASSVEAVRGEQFF | TGTGCCAGCAGCGTAGAGGCAGTCCGGGGTGAGCAGTTCTTC
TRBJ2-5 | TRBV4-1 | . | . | CASSQGAGGQETQYF | TGCGCCAGCAGCCAAGGGGCAGGGGGGCAGGAGACCCAGTACTTC
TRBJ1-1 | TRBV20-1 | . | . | CSADRNTEAFF | TGCAGTGCCGACAGGAACACTGAAGCTTTCTTT
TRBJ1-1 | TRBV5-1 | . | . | CASTLDILYTEAFF | TGCGCCAGCACTCTGGACATATTGTACACTGAAGCTTTCTTT
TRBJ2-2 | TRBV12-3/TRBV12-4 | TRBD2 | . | CASTGGSGELFF | TGTGCCAGCACCGGGGGGTCCGGGGAGCTGTTTTTT
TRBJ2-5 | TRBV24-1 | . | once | CATSDFRQGQETQYF | TGTGCCACCAGTGATTTTCGCCAGGGCCAAGAGACCCAGTACTTC